This T cell receptor beta chain was obtained from a study of cytomegalovirus exposure and HLA in healthy donors. The study ran its PCR with 60 Vbeta and 13 Jbeta primers. Profiled with immunoSEQ multiplex PCR; TCRdb holds only in-frame clones, not every one. The sample has 100,000 to 150,000 clones, more than 80% seen once; the top ten hold more than 8%. With V trimmed by 3 bases and J by 3 bases, 1 base remained unmatched. Germline CDR1 and CDR2: MNHEY and SMNVEV (reference sequence). This CDR3 contains 14 residues. The TCR originated in a man aged 25 to 40 in good health and CMV-seropositive. The sample comprised PBMCs. The chain is built from TRBV27 and TRBJ2-7; 11 bases line up with TRBD2. CDR3 in amino acids: CASSFSGGVYEQYF. CDR3 sequence (DNA): TGTGCCAGCAGTTTTAGCGGGGGGGTCTACGAGCAGTACTTC.